The 31 T cell receptor beta chains listed next were all sequenced from one sample in a study of CD8 T cells in ankylosing spondylitis (dated by TCRdb to 2016 to 2017). Libraries were constructed by 5' RACE. Sequencing used an Illumina HiSeq 2500. TCRdb passed the public sequencing reads through fastp at Q25 and MiXCR, retaining productive beta sequences. CDR3 protein duplicates are merged, each entry listing the most common genes and DNA. For this sample the table gives some 130,000 distinct CDR3 sequences, of which about an eighth were detected only once. Around 4.1% of the sample is taken by the ten largest. The sample was blood, either unsorted or a sorted T cell fraction (not recorded which). The receptors were sampled from a female donor with ankylosing spondylitis or in good health (not recorded which).

This clonotype was counted at least ten times. J is TRBJ2-1 and V is TRBV13; 8 bases fit TRBD1. V shed 2 bases, J shed 7 bases, and the junction held 13 bases outside the gene matches. Looked up from germline, CDR1 is PRHDT and CDR2 is FYEKMQ (reference sequence). This CDR3 is 17 amino acids long. CDR3 coding DNA: TGTGCCAGCAGCTTATCACCGGGACAGGATTCCCAGAATGAGCAGTTCTTC. Amino acid sequence: CASSLSPGQDSQNEQFF.

There are many counts of this clonotype. The CDR3 spells CSARFPRKAYEQYF. For the CDR3, the DNA is TGCAGTGCTAGATTTCCTAGGAAAGCCTACGAGCAGTACTTC. The chain carries TRBV20-1 and TRBJ2-7; the D is unclear. CDR3 length equals 14 residues. Germline V gene lookup returns CDR1 DFQATT and CDR2 SNEGSKA (reference sequence). V lost 2 bases, J lost 2 bases, and 13 bases lay in between.

This clonotype was recorded many times. The chain carries TRBV5-1 and TRBJ2-1; 11 bases are shared with TRBD2. The V gene end was trimmed by 0 bases and the J gene end by 7 bases; junction bases not matched to a gene: 9. Germline V gene lookup returns CDR1 SGHRS and CDR2 YFSETQ. CDR3 length: 17 residues. The CDR3 protein is CASSLEGLGTSGNEQFF. The CDR3 nucleotides are TGCGCCAGCAGCTTGGAGGGTTTGGGGACTAGCGGTAATGAGCAGTTCTTC.

This clonotype showed up just a few times. The rearrangement links TRBV7-2 to TRBJ2-5; the D call may be TRBD1 or TRBD2 (5 bases each). There are 15 residues in the CDR3. CDR1 is SGHTA, CDR2 FQGNSA, per germline. Between the trimmed V and J ends, which lost 5 bases and 4 bases, there was a span of 17 bases. DNA of the CDR3: TGTGCCAGCAGCATTAGGGACCCAGAACGAGAGACCCAGTACTTC. It specifies CASSIRDPERETQYF.

This clonotype was counted at least ten times. V and J are TRBV29-1 and TRBJ2-7, with D perhaps matching TRBD2 (6 bases). The CDR3 length is 13 residues. Germline-derived CDR1 and CDR2 are SQVTM and ANQGSEA. Trimming removed 8 bases at V and 1 base at J, with 15 bases between. CDR3 sequence: CSCGTEDSYEQYF. DNA of the CDR3: TGCAGCTGCGGGACGGAGGATTCCTACGAGCAGTACTTC.

Points on this clonotype: A much bigger clone sits one base away, suggesting this may be a read error. This chain joins TRBV5-1 and TRBJ2-5, with a tentative D call TRBD1 (6 bases). CDR3 length: 15 amino acids. Per the germline V gene, CDR1 is SGHRS and CDR2 is YFSETQ. CDR3 sequence: CASSRSGQQKEAQYF. The CDR3 region has the DNA TGCGCCAGCAGCCGATCCGGACAGCAGAAAGAGGCCCAGTACTTC.

This clonotype was counted many times. V is TRBV20-1 and J is TRBJ2-7, with 10 bases lining up with TRBD2. CDR1 DFQATT and CDR2 SNEGSKA come from the germline V gene (reference sequence). V gave up 2 bases and J gave up 1 base; unmatched junction bases: 23. This CDR3 comprises 21 residues. CDR3 protein: CSARIDYRERESSGGSYEQYF. DNA for the CDR3: TGCAGTGCTAGAATAGATTACCGTGAGAGAGAGTCTAGCGGGGGTTCCTACGAGCAGTACTTC.

This clonotype was counted ten times or more. V usage is TRBV21-1 and J usage is TRBJ1-3. TRBV21-1 is annotated as a pseudogene. The CDR3 is made up of 17 amino acids. CDR3 sequence reads: CASSKVVDRLCGNTIYF. As DNA, the CDR3 is TGTGCCAGCAGCAAAGTAGTTGATAGACTTTGTGGAAACACCATATATTTT.

In its sample, this clonotype was seen many times. The V gene is TRBV5-1, the J gene TRBJ2-5; D gene unclear. Germline V gives CDR1 SGHRS, CDR2 YFSETQ. This CDR3 is built from 12 residues. The V end was cut by 0 bases, the J end by 5 bases, with 5 bases between. The CDR3 here is CASSLAAETQYF. The CDR3 DNA is TGCGCCAGCAGCTTGGCTGCCGAGACCCAGTACTTC.

Remarks on this clonotype: The junction does not match germline at one end; this may be a read error. V usage is TRBV6-5 and J usage is TRBJ1-1, with D unclear. Germline CDR1 and CDR2: MNHEY and SVGAGI. The CDR3 has 13 amino acids. Written as DNA, the CDR3 is TGTGCCAGCAGTTACTCTGTCGCAGTCGAAGCGTTCTTT. Its translation: CASSYSVAVEAFF.

This clonotype was observed many times. The chain couples TRBV12-3 or TRBV12-4 to TRBJ2-2; D uncertain. Trimming removed 5 bases at V and 4 bases at J, with 14 bases between. The CDR3 runs to 15 residues. CDR3 nucleotides: TGTGCCAGCAGTCAGATCGGGTCCGGCACCGGGGAGCTGTTTTTT. Translated: CASSQIGSGTGELFF.

In its sample, this clonotype was seen many times. The V and J genes are TRBV5-5 and TRBJ1-1; a possible D gene is TRBD1 (5 bases). This CDR3 has 15 residues. V shed 4 bases and J shed 1 base, with 14 bases lying between them. Germline V CDR1 and CDR2: SGHKS, YYEKEE (reference sequence). The CDR3 region is CASSDAPGTNTEAFF. The CDR3 DNA reads TGTGCCAGCAGCGATGCCCCCGGGACGAACACTGAAGCTTTCTTT.

This clonotype was seen at least ten times. The rearrangement links TRBV5-5 to TRBJ2-7; 9 bases map to TRBD1. V lost 3 bases, J lost 6 bases, and 10 bases stayed unmatched. Germline V CDR1 and CDR2: SGHKS, YYEKEE (reference sequence). This CDR3 spans 15 amino acids. CDR3 loop: CASSSIPGQGFEQYF. CDR3 in DNA: TGTGCCAGCAGCTCCATTCCGGGACAGGGATTCGAGCAGTACTTC.

This clonotype was picked up many times. The chain employs TRBV20-1 and TRBJ2-7, with a weak D call TRBD2 (6 bases). The V and J ends lost 6 bases and 6 bases respectively, with 21 bases between them. This CDR3 is built from 14 residues. CDR1 and CDR2 from the germline V gene are DFQATT and SNEGSKA (reference sequence). In DNA form, the CDR3 reads TGCAGTGCGCCTCCTCTAAGGCTCGGGGGCGAGCAGTACTTC. It yields the protein CSAPPLRLGGEQYF.

This clonotype was counted at least ten times. This rearrangement joins TRBV12-3 or TRBV12-4 to TRBJ2-7, with a possible D match to TRBD1 (5 bases). With 4 bases removed from V and 12 bases from J, the gap between germline ends came to 16 bases. There are 12 residues in the CDR3. For the CDR3, the DNA is TGTGCCAGCAGTTGGGGCCCAGCCTCCACGTACTTC. Encoded protein: CASSWGPASTYF.

This clonotype has at least ten counts. The chain employs TRBV12-3 or TRBV12-4 and TRBJ1-1; no firm D call. The CDR3 sequence is 12 residues long. With 3 bases removed from V and 5 bases from J, the gap between germline ends came to 7 bases. CDR3 sequence (DNA): TGTGCCAGCAGTTTTCTCACGACTGAAGCTTTCTTT. It specifies CASSFLTTEAFF.

Many counts were recorded for this clonotype. This rearrangement joins TRBV5-5 to TRBJ1-2; 7 positions agree with TRBD1. The germline V gene has CDR1 SGHKS and CDR2 YYEKEE (reference sequence). The trim removed 3 bases at V and 0 bases at J, leaving 2 bases unmatched. CDR3 size: 14 residues. The CDR3 sequence: CASSWTGANYGYTF. DNA for the CDR3: TGTGCCAGCAGCTGGACAGGAGCTAACTATGGCTACACCTTC.

The chain uses TRBV20-1 and TRBJ2-1; 12 positions match TRBD2. In germline, CDR1 is DFQATT, CDR2 SNEGSKA (reference sequence). CDR3 length: 16 amino acids. V shed 3 bases, J shed 6 bases, and the junction held 9 bases outside the gene matches. CDR3 nucleotides: TGCAGTGCTAGTATGGCTAGCGGGGGGGCCCGCAATGAGCAGTTCTTC. Translation gives CSASMASGGARNEQFF.

Of note for this clonotype: Being one base from a much bigger clone, this may be a read error. The chain links TRBV7-2 to TRBJ2-3; 9 bases line up with TRBD2. CDR3 length: 17 residues. The ends lost 0 bases at V and 0 bases at J; junction bases unmatched: 4. Germline V gene sequence: CDR1 SGHTA, CDR2 FQGNSA. CDR3 nucleotide sequence: TGTGCCAGCAGCTTAGCGGAGACTAGCGGTAGCACAGATACGCAGTATTTT. Amino acid sequence: CASSLAETSGSTDTQYF.

This clonotype was seen repeatedly, ten times or more. This sequence joins TRBV5-1 and TRBJ1-6, with D perhaps matching TRBD1 (6 bases). Germline V lookup: CDR1 SGHRS, CDR2 YFSETQ. The CDR3 is 14 amino acids. Trimming stripped 4 bases from V and 6 bases from J, with 11 bases between. CDR3 sequence reads: CASSPGQSNSPLHF. Written as DNA, the CDR3 is TGCGCCAGCAGCCCCGGACAGAGTAATTCACCCCTCCACTTT.

This clonotype was recorded at least ten times. The chain links TRBV28 to TRBJ1-2, with D tentatively TRBD1 (5 bases). Germline V gives CDR1 MDHEN, CDR2 SYDVKM. Trimming pared 5 bases from V and 6 bases from J, leaving 16 bases between. This CDR3 is built from 14 residues. CDR3 amino acids: CASSPTKGADGYTF. The CDR3 nucleotides are TGTGCCAGCAGTCCCACCAAAGGGGCGGATGGCTACACCTTC.

V and J are TRBV5-4 and TRBJ2-1; 12 nucleotides align to TRBD2. CDR1 and CDR2 from the germline V gene are SGHNT and YYREEE (reference sequence). Losses at the gene ends were 4 bases for V and 6 bases for J; bases not matched to a gene: 8. The CDR3 spans 16 residues. CDR3 DNA: TGTGCCAGCAGCCATCTCGGACTAGCGGGGAGCAATGAGCAGTTCTTC. This encodes CASSHLGLAGSNEQFF.

This clonotype was picked up many times. The J gene is TRBJ2-1, the V gene TRBV6-2 or TRBV6-3, with 11 nucleotides matching TRBD2. Trimming at V came to 3 bases and at J to 7 bases, leaving 2 bases not matched to a gene. This CDR3 is 14 amino acids long. Germline V gene sequence: CDR1 MNHEY, CDR2 SVGEGT. CDR3 in DNA: TGTGCCAGCAGTTATAGCGGGGGGGGGAATGAGCAGTTCTTC. Translation gives CASSYSGGGNEQFF.

This clonotype occurred many times. This chain joins TRBV4-1 and TRBJ2-5, with D unclear. The germline V gene encodes CDR1 MGHRA and CDR2 YSYEKL. V gave up 4 bases and J gave up 3 bases, with 18 bases separating them. This CDR3 has 16 amino acids. The CDR3 nucleotides read TGCGCCAGCAGCCCCATGCGGTCTGGCCTAGAAGAGACCCAGTACTTC. This gives the protein CASSPMRSGLEETQYF.

This clonotype showed up many times. J is TRBJ2-5 and V is TRBV12-5, with D uncertain. The V gene lost 2 bases and the J gene lost 3 bases, with 4 bases spanning the gap. Germline V lookup: CDR1 LGHNT, CDR2 FRNRAP. CDR3 size: 12 residues. This CDR3 is CASGLSEETQYF. For the CDR3, the DNA is TGTGCTAGTGGTTTGTCGGAAGAGACCCAGTACTTC.

This clonotype has a count of ten or more. The genes are TRBV7-8 and TRBJ2-7; D is unclear. This CDR3 is 15 amino acids long. The germline V gene encodes CDR1 SGHVS and CDR2 FQNEAQ. Trimming removed 3 bases from V and 0 bases from J, with 12 bases in between. CDR3 bases: TGTGCCAGCAGCTTCTGGATCCTCAGCTCCTACGAGCAGTACTTC. Amino acids: CASSFWILSSYEQYF.

The chain's CDR3 is CSVDGSTGELFF. The CDR3 region has the DNA TGCAGCGTTGACGGTTCAACCGGGGAGCTGTTTTTT. The J gene is TRBJ2-2, the V gene TRBV29-1, with D uncertain. V lost 3 bases, J lost 5 bases, and 7 bases lay in between. This CDR3 comprises 12 residues. CDR1 and CDR2 from the germline V gene are SQVTM and ANQGSEA.

This clonotype was detected ten times or more. The chain couples TRBV30 to TRBJ1-1; TRBD1 matches at 7 bases. CDR3 length: 13 amino acids. V trimming: 4 bases; J trimming: 10 bases; junction bases outside the gene matches: 12. Germline CDR1 and CDR2: GTSNPN and SVGIG (reference sequence). DNA for the CDR3: TGTGCCTGGAAGCTTAGGGGGCGCGGGGTAGCTTTCTTT. Its protein is CAWKLRGRGVAFF.

This clonotype was counted at least ten times. This rearrangement joins TRBV29-1 to TRBJ2-6; TRBD2 might be the D (5 bases). Looked up from germline, CDR1 is SQVTM and CDR2 is ANQGSEA. Trimming removed 7 bases from V and 1 base from J, with 8 bases in between. The CDR3 has 13 amino acids. CDR3 amino acids: CSAGISGANVLTF. In DNA, the CDR3 is TGCAGCGCCGGGATTTCTGGGGCCAACGTCCTGACTTTC. Based on the CDR3 plus reference TRBV29-1 and TRBJ2-6, the full variable domain is SAVISQKPSRDICQRGTSLTIQCQVDSQVTMMFWYRQQPGQSLTLIATANQGSEATYESGFVIDKFPISRPNLTFSTLTVSNMSPEDSSIYLCSAGISGANVLTFGAGSRLTVL.

This clonotype was detected ten times or more. The chain is built from TRBV20-1 and TRBJ2-3, with 8 bases matching TRBD2. With 0 bases clipped from V and 2 bases from J, the junction kept 7 bases outside the gene matches. The CDR3 loop spans 16 amino acids. Germline lookup yields CDR1 DFQATT and CDR2 SNEGSKA (reference sequence). The CDR3 spells CSARDPYGRVTDTQYF. CDR3 in DNA: TGCAGTGCTAGAGACCCCTACGGGAGGGTCACAGATACGCAGTATTTT.

This clonotype showed up many times. V is TRBV10-2 and J is TRBJ1-5; D unresolved. Germline assignment: CDR1 WSHSY and CDR2 SAAADI. The CDR3 has 15 amino acids. With 4 bases removed from V and 3 bases from J, the gap between germline ends came to 13 bases. The CDR3 nucleotides read TGCGCCAGCAGTGGCGGAGGTTTTGACAATCAGCCCCAGCATTTT. It is translated as CASSGGGFDNQPQHF.